A selection of T cell receptor beta chains follows, all from one sample in a study of CD8 T cells in ankylosing spondylitis. Each CDR3 protein is one row after TCRdb ran MiXCR on the 5' RACE reads. Counted here are 150,000 to 200,000 distinct CDR3 sequences, around 9.6% occurring once; the ten biggest clones make up about 15%. Sequencing input: blood, either unsorted or a sorted T cell fraction (not recorded which). All receptors come from a female donor with ankylosing spondylitis or in good health (not recorded which). Each CDR3 is given with its conserved first and last residue. A D gene is named only where the DNA matches it firmly. The listing skips clone size in some rows; elsewhere it reads once, few, many or a size class.

DNA: TGTGCCAGCAGTTTGGAAGACGCGCCCAATGAGCAGTTCTTC
CDR3: CASSLEDAPNEQFF
size: few
V: TRBV27
D: .
J: TRBJ2-1

DNA: TGTGCCAGCAGCTCGAGGACAGCCCAGGGAGAGCAGTACTTC
CDR3: CASSSRTAQGEQYF
size: few
V: TRBV7-2
D: .
J: TRBJ2-7

DNA: TGTGCCACCAGCAGGGGGGAGGGGGTAAGCACTGAAGCTTTCTTT
CDR3: CATSRGEGVSTEAFF
size: many
V: TRBV15
D: .
J: TRBJ1-1

DNA: TGTGCCAGCAGCCCGGGGGAGAGGACCCTAGCCAAAAACATTCAGTACTTC
CDR3: CASSPGERTLAKNIQYF
size: few
V: TRBV21-1
D: .
J: TRBJ2-4

DNA: TGTGCCAGCAGGACAGAGACTAAAGAGACCCAGTACTTC
CDR3: CASRTETKETQYF
size: .
V: TRBV7-9
D: .
J: TRBJ2-5

DNA: TGCGCCAGCAGTCAAGGTTTCGCGGGAGTAATCCTCGAGCAGTACTTC
CDR3: CASSQGFAGVILEQYF
size: many
V: TRBV23-1
D: TRBD2
J: TRBJ2-7

DNA: TGTGCCAGCAGTGAGGGACCGTTCTACGAGCAGTACTTC
CDR3: CASSEGPFYEQYF
size: .
V: TRBV2
D: .
J: TRBJ2-7

DNA: TGTGCCAGCAGACCCGGTTTCCGGGATTACCTTCTCAATGAGCAGTTCTTC
CDR3: CASRPGFRDYLLNEQFF
size: many
V: TRBV7-2
D: .
J: TRBJ2-1

DNA: TGTGCCAGTAGTATAGACAGCGGGAGCTCCTACGAGCAGTACTTC
CDR3: CASSIDSGSSYEQYF
size: few
V: TRBV19
D: TRBD2
J: TRBJ2-7

DNA: TGTGCCAGCAGCCTCGATGGCGGTTACGAGCAGTACTTC
CDR3: CASSLDGGYEQYF
size: few
V: TRBV3-1
D: .
J: TRBJ2-7

DNA: TGTGCCAGCAGCCCCAGGGACGGTGGGAATACGCAGTATTTT
CDR3: CASSPRDGGNTQYF
size: few
V: TRBV7-9
D: .
J: TRBJ2-3

DNA: TGTGCCAGCAGCTTGGTCGGGACAGGGGCGGTCGAGCAGTACTTC
CDR3: CASSLVGTGAVEQYF
size: .
V: TRBV5-6
D: TRBD1
J: TRBJ2-7

DNA: TGCAGCGCCGCCGGGGGGCCCCAAGAGACCCAGTACTTC
CDR3: CSAAGGPQETQYF
size: many
V: TRBV29-1
D: .
J: TRBJ2-5

DNA: TGTGCCAGCAGCTTAGATACTATGGCAGATCAAGAGACCCAGTACTTC
CDR3: CASSLDTMADQETQYF
size: medium-sized
V: TRBV7-9
D: .
J: TRBJ2-5

DNA: TGTGCCTGGAGTCAAGACAGACACAGTGAAGCTTTCTTT
CDR3: CAWSQDRHSEAFF
size: .
V: TRBV30
D: .
J: TRBJ1-1

DNA: TGTGCCAGCAGCCAGCGGGTCGGACAGGGGGGGAATGAAAAACTGTTTTTT
CDR3: CASSQRVGQGGNEKLFF
size: .
V: TRBV4-2
D: TRBD1
J: TRBJ1-4

DNA: TGTGCCAGCAGCGTAAGTGGGGTATCAACCGGGGAGCTGTTTTTT
CDR3: CASSVSGVSTGELFF
size: many
V: TRBV9
D: .
J: TRBJ2-2

DNA: TGTGCCAGCAGCGTCCGGACAGGGGACACTGAAGCTTTCTTT
CDR3: CASSVRTGDTEAFF
size: .
V: TRBV9
D: TRBD1
J: TRBJ1-1

DNA: TGTGCCAGCAGCTTAGCCGGACTAGCGGGAGCGAATGAGCAGTTCTTC
CDR3: CASSLAGLAGANEQFF
size: many
V: TRBV7-9
D: TRBD2
J: TRBJ2-1

DNA: TGTGCCAGCAGCCCCGCCGGACGGCAAGCTAATGAAAAACTGTTTTTT
CDR3: CASSPAGRQANEKLFF
size: few
V: TRBV12-3/TRBV12-4
D: .
J: TRBJ1-4

DNA: TGCAGTGCTACCGGGACTTTTGACAATGAGCAGTTCTTC
CDR3: CSATGTFDNEQFF
size: .
V: TRBV20-1
D: .
J: TRBJ2-1

DNA: TGCAGTGCTACGCCACCTGTGGATGAGCAGTTCTTC
CDR3: CSATPPVDEQFF
size: many
V: TRBV20-1
D: .
J: TRBJ2-1

DNA: TGTGCCAGCAGCTACAGGGCGGTTAGCGGCCCCGCGAACACCGGGGAGCTGTTTTTT
CDR3: CASSYRAVSGPANTGELFF
size: few
V: TRBV6-5
D: .
J: TRBJ2-2

DNA: TGTGCCAGCACCCCGGGACAGGGCATGAACACTGAAGCTTTCTTT
CDR3: CASTPGQGMNTEAFF
size: many
V: TRBV6-1
D: TRBD1
J: TRBJ1-1

DNA: TGCAGTGCTAGAGGCGCGGGAGGGTCTCCCTACAATGAGCAGTTCTTC
CDR3: CSARGAGGSPYNEQFF
size: .
V: TRBV20-1
D: TRBD2
J: TRBJ2-1

DNA: TGCAGCGTTGTACGAAGGGGCCACGAGCAGTACTTC
CDR3: CSVVRRGHEQYF
size: .
V: TRBV29-1
D: .
J: TRBJ2-7

DNA: TGTGCCAGCAGCTTAGCGAGGGGCCTAGCAGCGAGCTCCTACAATGAGCAGTTCTTC
CDR3: CASSLARGLAASSYNEQFF
size: .
V: TRBV7-8
D: .
J: TRBJ2-1

DNA: TGTGCCAGCAGTCCCTCCCACCACAATGAGCAGTTCTTC
CDR3: CASSPSHHNEQFF
size: .
V: TRBV28
D: .
J: TRBJ2-1

DNA: TGTGCCATCAGGACCCGGGACAGGGGTGTAGAGCAGTACTTC
CDR3: CAIRTRDRGVEQYF
size: .
V: TRBV10-3
D: TRBD1
J: TRBJ2-7

DNA: TGTGCCAGCAGGGACGGGACAGCGAGCTACTACGAGCAGTACTTC
CDR3: CASRDGTASYYEQYF
size: few
V: TRBV7-2
D: TRBD1
J: TRBJ2-7

DNA: TGTGCCATCTCAGGCGAGGACAGTTCCTACGAGCAGTACTTC
CDR3: CAISGEDSSYEQYF
size: few
V: TRBV10-3
D: .
J: TRBJ2-7

DNA: TGTGCCACCGCAATGCCCCGGGGGCGCCACTATGGCTACACCTTC
CDR3: CATAMPRGRHYGYTF
size: .
V: TRBV12-3/TRBV12-4
D: .
J: TRBJ1-2

DNA: TGTGCCAGCAGTAACGACGGCTACGAGCAGTACTTC
CDR3: CASSNDGYEQYF
size: .
V: TRBV2
D: .
J: TRBJ2-7

DNA: TGTGCCAGCAGCCCCCTTCCCGGCAGGGACAATGAGCAGTTCTTC
CDR3: CASSPLPGRDNEQFF
size: .
V: TRBV7-9
D: .
J: TRBJ2-1

DNA: TGTGCCAGCAGCGTAGAGGGACAGGATAATTCACCCCTCCACTTT
CDR3: CASSVEGQDNSPLHF
size: .
V: TRBV9
D: TRBD1
J: TRBJ1-6

DNA: TGTGCCAGCAGCCGTAGCGAGAGAGCCTACGAGCAGTACTTC
CDR3: CASSRSERAYEQYF
size: few
V: TRBV7-9
D: .
J: TRBJ2-7

DNA: TGTGCCAGCAGTGCGGGAGGGGATACGCAGTATTTT
CDR3: CASSAGGDTQYF
size: .
V: TRBV9
D: TRBD2
J: TRBJ2-3

DNA: TGCAGTGCTCTTGCCTCGACCAAAAACATTCAGTACTTC
CDR3: CSALASTKNIQYF
size: .
V: TRBV20-1
D: .
J: TRBJ2-4

DNA: TGTGCCAGCACCGATAGCGGGAGTGGCAATGAGCAGTTCTTC
CDR3: CASTDSGSGNEQFF
size: .
V: TRBV12-3/TRBV12-4
D: TRBD2
J: TRBJ2-1

DNA: TGTGCCAGCAGGACGAACGACATCTCCTATAATTCACCCCTCCACTTT
CDR3: CASRTNDISYNSPLHF
size: .
V: TRBV28
D: .
J: TRBJ1-6

DNA: TGTGCCAGCAGCTTAGGGGAGACAACAGAGACTGAAGCTTTCTTT
CDR3: CASSLGETTETEAFF
size: .
V: TRBV7-9
D: .
J: TRBJ1-1

DNA: TGCAGTGCTAGTGGTAGCGGAGGGCGGACCGGGGAGCTGTTTTTT
CDR3: CSASGSGGRTGELFF
size: few
V: TRBV20-1
D: .
J: TRBJ2-2

DNA: TGTGCCAGCAGCTTTGTTGTTTACGAGCAGTACTTC
CDR3: CASSFVVYEQYF
size: .
V: TRBV7-9
D: .
J: TRBJ2-7

DNA: TGTGCCAGCATTAACACCGGGGAGCTGTTTTTT
CDR3: CASINTGELFF
size: many
V: TRBV12-3/TRBV12-4
D: .
J: TRBJ2-2

DNA: TGTGCCAGCAGTATTAGGACTTTCGATACGCAGTATTTT
CDR3: CASSIRTFDTQYF
size: .
V: TRBV6-4
D: .
J: TRBJ2-3

DNA: TGCAGCGTCAGCGAGCCCCTTGCCGCAGATACGCAGTATTTT
CDR3: CSVSEPLAADTQYF
size: many
V: TRBV29-1
D: .
J: TRBJ2-3

DNA: TGCGCCAGCAGCCAAGATAGGAAGGCGTTTTATGGCTACACCTTC
CDR3: CASSQDRKAFYGYTF
size: .
V: TRBV4-3
D: .
J: TRBJ1-2

DNA: TGTGCCTGGAGTGTACTAGGGATGAACACTGAAGCTTTCTTT
CDR3: CAWSVLGMNTEAFF
size: .
V: TRBV30
D: .
J: TRBJ1-1

DNA: TGTGCCAGCAGCTTCTGGGGGAGAGGGACCTACGAGCAGTACTTC
CDR3: CASSFWGRGTYEQYF
size: few
V: TRBV7-9
D: .
J: TRBJ2-7

DNA: TGTGCCAGCAGTTTATCGGCAGGATATGCATTTTCACCCCTCCACTTT
CDR3: CASSLSAGYAFSPLHF
size: .
V: TRBV27
D: .
J: TRBJ1-6

DNA: TGTGCCAGCAGTCTTGGACTAGCGGGAGTTCGGGAGCAGTACTTC
CDR3: CASSLGLAGVREQYF
size: .
V: TRBV27
D: TRBD2
J: TRBJ2-7

DNA: TGCAGCGTTGAAGGCCCCGTGACAGGGCTCTCTGGGGCCAACGTCCTGACTTTC
CDR3: CSVEGPVTGLSGANVLTF
size: few
V: TRBV29-1
D: TRBD1
J: TRBJ2-6

DNA: TGTGCCAGCAGTGAAGGGGGTAACACCATATATTTT
CDR3: CASSEGGNTIYF
size: many
V: TRBV25-1
D: .
J: TRBJ1-3

DNA: TGTGCCAGCAGTGCAGGGGTTTCGCGGAATGAGCAGTTCTTC
CDR3: CASSAGVSRNEQFF
size: many
V: TRBV7-9
D: .
J: TRBJ2-1

DNA: TGTGCCACCAGTGACCCCAACACAGATACGCAGTATTTT
CDR3: CATSDPNTDTQYF
size: many
V: TRBV24-1
D: .
J: TRBJ2-3

DNA: TGTGCCAGCAGCTTAGGCATGGGGGAGCAGTTCTTC
CDR3: CASSLGMGEQFF
size: few
V: TRBV7-2
D: .
J: TRBJ2-1

DNA: TGTGCCAGCAGTGAAAGCGACGGGTCTTCCAACACTGAAGCTTTCTTT
CDR3: CASSESDGSSNTEAFF
size: .
V: TRBV6-1
D: .
J: TRBJ1-1

DNA: TGTGCCAGCAGTTTATTTAATCTGCATGAGCAGTTCTTC
CDR3: CASSLFNLHEQFF
size: few
V: TRBV27
D: .
J: TRBJ2-1

DNA: TGTGCCAGCAGCTTAGACCCGGACGGTGGTTACGAGCAGTACTTC
CDR3: CASSLDPDGGYEQYF
size: .
V: TRBV13
D: .
J: TRBJ2-7

DNA: TGTGCCAGCAGCCCGGGGGATAGCGGGAGACGAGAGACCCAGTACTTC
CDR3: CASSPGDSGRRETQYF
size: few
V: TRBV3-1
D: TRBD2
J: TRBJ2-5